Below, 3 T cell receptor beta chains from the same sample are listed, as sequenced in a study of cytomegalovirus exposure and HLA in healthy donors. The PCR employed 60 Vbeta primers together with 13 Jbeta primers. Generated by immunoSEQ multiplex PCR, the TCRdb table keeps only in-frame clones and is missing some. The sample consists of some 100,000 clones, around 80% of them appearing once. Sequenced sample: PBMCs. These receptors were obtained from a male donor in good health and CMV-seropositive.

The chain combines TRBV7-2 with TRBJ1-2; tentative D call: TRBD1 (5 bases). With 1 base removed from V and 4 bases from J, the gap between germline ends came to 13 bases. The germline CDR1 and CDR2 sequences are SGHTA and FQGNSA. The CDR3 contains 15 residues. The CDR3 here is CASSLEATVTYGYTF. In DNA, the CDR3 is TGTGCCAGCAGCTTAGAGGCGACAGTCACCTATGGCTACACCTTC.

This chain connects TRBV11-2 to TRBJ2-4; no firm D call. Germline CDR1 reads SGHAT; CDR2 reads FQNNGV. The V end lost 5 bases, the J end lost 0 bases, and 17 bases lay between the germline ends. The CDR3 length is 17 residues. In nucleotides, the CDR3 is TGTGCCAGCAGCCCGAAGACCGGCGGTTTAGCCAAAAACATTCAGTACTTC. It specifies CASSPKTGGLAKNIQYF.

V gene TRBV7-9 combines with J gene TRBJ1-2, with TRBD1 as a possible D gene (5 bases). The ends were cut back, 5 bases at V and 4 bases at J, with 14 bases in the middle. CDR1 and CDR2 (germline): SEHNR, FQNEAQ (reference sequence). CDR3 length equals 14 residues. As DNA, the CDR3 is TGTGCCAGCAGCGTGAATCAGGGATTCTATGGCTACACCTTC. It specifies CASSVNQGFYGYTF.